Sequencing of this T cell receptor beta chain was carried out in a study of cytomegalovirus exposure and HLA in healthy donors. For this clone: Its specificity is not known.

This CDR3 has 13 residues. CDR1 SEHNR and CDR2 FQNEAQ come from the germline V gene (reference sequence). The germline V and J ends were trimmed by 5 bases and 4 bases, with 11 bases remaining between them. PCR was performed using 60 Vbeta and 13 Jbeta primers. The protocol was immunoSEQ multiplex PCR, while the TCRdb copy is restricted to in-frame clones and leaves out a portion. The sample shows about 210,000 clones, roughly 80% of them seen only once. General observations from the study: Fewer N-insertions (relative to the approximately 700-donor mean) were reportedly seen in an Asian-associated ancestry cluster in a later analysis. Based on reports, TCR beta sequences accurately predicted HLA-A and HLA-B alleles for most subjects.

Sequencing used PBMCs. This chain connects TRBV7-9 to TRBJ1-1; D call uncertain. The clonotype comes from a man aged 40-50 years in good health and CMV-seropositive. Here the CDR3 reads CASSTPSGTEAFF. As DNA, the CDR3 is TGTGCCAGCAGCACACCAAGTGGCACTGAAGCTTTCTTT.